This passage covers 20 T cell receptor beta chains from one sample sequenced in a study of circulating and synovial CD4+ cells in juvenile arthritis. The protocol was immunoSEQ multiplex PCR, while the TCRdb copy is restricted to in-frame clones and leaves out a portion. The table has tens of thousands of clones, roughly 96% seen once. Specimen: CD4+ T cells from blood. These receptors originate from a human donor with juvenile idiopathic arthritis.

The V call is TRBV9, the J call TRBJ1-1, with TRBD1 matching over 7 bases. The CDR3 covers 14 residues. Germline V gene data show CDR1 as SGDLS and CDR2 as YYNGEE. Germline trimming cut 0 bases from V and 4 bases from J; bases unmatched to any gene: 3. For the CDR3, the DNA is TGTGCCAGCAGCGTAGTAGGGGGCGGCACTGAAGCTTTCTTT. This translates into CASSVVGGGTEAFF.

The chain joins TRBV19 to TRBJ2-7; TRBD2 matches 9 bases. V shed 0 bases and J 4 bases; nucleotides not matched to a gene: 10. There are 17 residues in the CDR3. Germline CDR1 LNHDA, CDR2 SQIVND (reference sequence). The DNA for the CDR3 is TGTGCCAGTAGTATAGATCACCTGGGACTAGCCTCATACGAGCAGTACTTC. Its translation is CASSIDHLGLASYEQYF.

The V and J genes are TRBV15 and TRBJ2-2, with 8 bases fitting TRBD1. Germline V gene data show CDR1 as LNHNV and CDR2 as YYDKDF (reference sequence). With V trimmed by 0 bases and J by 6 bases, 9 bases remained unmatched. The CDR3 runs to 17 residues. CDR3 DNA: TGTGCCACCAGCAGAGATGGGGCAGGGGGCTACGCCGGGGAGCTGTTTTTT. It codes for CATSRDGAGGYAGELFF.

The chain recombines TRBV2 with TRBJ1-2; D perhaps matches TRBD1 (5 bases). Germline V lookup: CDR1 SNHLY, CDR2 FYNNEI. Trimming removed 1 base from V and 8 bases from J, with 11 bases in between. The CDR3 consists of 13 residues. CDR3 DNA: TGTGCCAGCAGTGAAGGAACAGGCGGCGGCTACACCTTC. Translated, it gives CASSEGTGGGYTF. Full variable domain (missing parts from reference TRBV2 and TRBJ1-2): EPEVTQTPSHQVTQMGQEVILRCVPISNHLYFYWYRQILGQKVEFLVSFYNNEISEKSEIFDDQFSVERPDGSNFTLKIRSTKLEDSAMYFCASSEGTGGGYTFGSGTRLTVV.

This rearrangement joins TRBV5-4 to TRBJ2-2, with 8 nucleotides matching TRBD1. The CDR3 consists of 15 residues. The V gene's germline CDR1 is SGHNT and CDR2 YYREEE (reference sequence). V was pared by 6 bases and J by 3 bases, with 7 bases of the junction left unmatched. The CDR3: CASTSGGSDTGELFF. In nucleotides, the CDR3 is TGTGCCAGCACCTCAGGGGGCTCGGACACCGGGGAGCTGTTTTTT.

The table lists this clone with a few counts. The CDR3 DNA sequence: TGTGCCGAAGGGTCGGGGAAGAGGAGCTCCTACGAGCAGTACTTC. As protein: CAEGSGKRSSYEQYF. This chain links TRBV7-2 with TRBJ2-7; D perhaps matches TRBD2 (5 bases). The CDR3 consists of 15 residues. Trimming cost V 11 bases and J 0 bases, with 20 bases left between them. From germline, CDR1 is SGHTA and CDR2 FQGNSA.

The rearrangement uses TRBV9 and TRBJ1-3; D not resolved. The CDR3 has 15 amino acids. V was cut by 4 bases and J by 0 bases, with 11 bases left in between. CDR1 SGDLS and CDR2 YYNGEE come from the germline V gene. The CDR3 reads CASSRLAGSGNTIYF. The CDR3 DNA reads TGTGCCAGCAGCCGATTAGCGGGCTCTGGAAACACCATATATTTT.

This rearrangement joins TRBV5-4 to TRBJ2-1, with D maybe TRBD2 (7 bases). Trimming left V 0 bases short and J 6 bases short, with 16 bases between. CDR3 length equals 16 residues. Germline lookup yields CDR1 SGHNT and CDR2 YYREEE (reference sequence). The CDR3 DNA follows: TGTGCCAGCAGCTTGGCCTGGGGGGGGGCGCTCAATGAGCAGTTCTTC. As protein: CASSLAWGGALNEQFF.

This chain joins TRBV7-9 and TRBJ2-4, with 8 bases aligning to TRBD2. The CDR3 totals 14 residues. Germline V lookup: CDR1 SEHNR, CDR2 FQNEAQ (reference sequence). V trimming: 5 bases; J trimming: 5 bases; junction bases outside the gene matches: 5. The CDR3 nucleotides read TGTGCCAGCAGCCAAGCGGGGGCTCAAAACATTCAGTACTTC. Its protein is CASSQAGAQNIQYF.

In this sample, this clone turned up once. The genes are TRBV27 and TRBJ2-7; TRBD2 aligns across 12 bases. J lost 3 bases, V lost 4 bases, and 10 bases had no gene match. The germline V gene has CDR1 MNHEY and CDR2 SMNVEV (reference sequence). The CDR3 is 17 amino acids. CDR3 sequence: CASSYAPLAGGYYEQYF. In DNA, the CDR3 is TGTGCCAGCAGTTATGCCCCCCTAGCGGGAGGGTACTACGAGCAGTACTTC.

The chain uses TRBV5-6 and TRBJ2-7; tentative D call: TRBD1 (5 bases). This CDR3 has 15 residues. Germline V CDR1 and CDR2: SGHDT, YYEEEE. The V and J ends lost 4 bases and 3 bases respectively, with 17 bases between them. Here the CDR3 reads CASSHRYSTNYEQYF. Written as DNA, the CDR3 is TGTGCCAGCAGCCACAGGTACTCAACAAACTACGAGCAGTACTTC.

The J gene is TRBJ1-2, the V gene TRBV14; D unresolved. Germline values: CDR1 SGHDN, CDR2 FVKESK. The CDR3 runs 12 residues. V was trimmed by 0 bases and J by 4 bases, leaving 3 bases between them. The chain's CDR3 is CASSQDSYGYTF. The CDR3 region has the DNA TGTGCCAGCAGCCAAGATAGCTATGGCTACACCTTC.

V is TRBV7-8 and J is TRBJ2-1; 12 bases map to TRBD2. The CDR3 runs 20 residues. After removal of 2 bases from V and 0 bases from J, the junction contained 11 bases not matched to a gene. Germline V gene data show CDR1 as SGHVS and CDR2 as FQNEAQ. The CDR3 is CASSLRGSSGRASSYNEQFF. DNA for the CDR3: TGTGCCAGCAGCTTACGTGGTTCTAGCGGGAGGGCAAGCTCCTACAATGAGCAGTTCTTC.

The chain couples TRBV19 to TRBJ2-2, with 9 bases matching TRBD2. This CDR3 region has 14 residues. V shed 4 bases, J shed 5 bases, and the junction held 2 bases outside the gene matches. CDR1 LNHDA and CDR2 SQIVND come from the germline V gene (reference sequence). This CDR3 is CASSSLAGTGELFF. For the CDR3, the DNA is TGTGCCAGTAGTAGCCTAGCGGGGACCGGGGAGCTGTTTTTT.

This rearrangement joins TRBV5-1 to TRBJ1-5, with D hard to call. CDR1 and CDR2 from the germline V gene are SGHRS and YFSETQ. V was shortened by 0 bases and J by 1 base, with 8 bases between the two germline ends. The CDR3 contains 15 residues. The CDR3 protein is CASSLDAGSNQPQHF. The CDR3 DNA sequence: TGCGCCAGCAGCTTGGATGCGGGAAGCAATCAGCCCCAGCATTTT.

This rearrangement joins TRBV11-2 to TRBJ2-3, with a tentative D call TRBD2 (6 bases). In germline, CDR1 is SGHAT, CDR2 FQNNGV. The CDR3 extends over 15 amino acids. V lost 3 bases and J 5 bases, leaving 15 bases between the germline ends. The DNA for the CDR3 is TGTGCCAGCAGCTTCCAGGGAGTGGGGGGAGATACGCAGTATTTT. Translated: CASSFQGVGGDTQYF.

The chain uses TRBV9 and TRBJ2-7, with 8 positions matching TRBD2. Looked up from germline, CDR1 is SGDLS and CDR2 is YYNGEE. J lost 7 bases, V lost 0 bases, and 6 bases had no gene match. CDR3 length: 14 amino acids. CDR3 amino acids: CASSVAGGVREQYF. CDR3 sequence (DNA): TGTGCCAGCAGCGTAGCCGGGGGGGTACGAGAGCAGTACTTC.

The genes are TRBV5-1 and TRBJ2-3, with TRBD2 matching 9 bases. Germline V lookup: CDR1 SGHRS, CDR2 YFSETQ. V gave up 3 bases and J gave up 4 bases; unmatched junction bases: 9. This CDR3 contains 16 residues. CDR3 sequence (DNA): TGCGCCAGCAGCTCCGGAGGGACTAGCAAGGCAGATACGCAGTATTTT. Protein sequence: CASSSGGTSKADTQYF.

With respect to this clone: The sample contains more than one DNA sequence encoding this CDR3. V gene TRBV6-1 combines with J gene TRBJ1-1; 7 bases fit TRBD1. V lost 6 bases and J lost 5; bases outside the gene matches: 12. The CDR3 spans 15 residues. CDR1 and CDR2 from the germline V gene are MNHNS and SASEGT. The DNA of the CDR3 is TGTGCCAGCAGGGGGGAAGAGACAGGGCGGACTGAAGCTTTCTTT. It yields the protein CASRGEETGRTEAFF.

This chain connects TRBV10-1 to TRBJ2-1; 10 bases map to TRBD2. Germline V gives CDR1 WNHNN, CDR2 SYGVQD (reference sequence). With 0 bases clipped from V and 6 bases from J, the junction kept 8 bases outside the gene matches. The CDR3 has 17 residues. The CDR3 spells CASSESNLLAGANEQFF. The CDR3 DNA sequence: TGCGCCAGCAGTGAGTCAAATCTTCTAGCGGGAGCCAATGAGCAGTTCTTC.